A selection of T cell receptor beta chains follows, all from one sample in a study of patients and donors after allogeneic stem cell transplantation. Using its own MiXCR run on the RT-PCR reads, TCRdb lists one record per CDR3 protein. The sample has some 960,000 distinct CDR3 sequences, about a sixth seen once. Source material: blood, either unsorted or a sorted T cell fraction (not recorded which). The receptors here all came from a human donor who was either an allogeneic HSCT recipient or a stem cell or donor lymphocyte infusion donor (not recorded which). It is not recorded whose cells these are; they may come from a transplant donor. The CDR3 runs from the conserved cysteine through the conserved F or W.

CASSPLTELYGYTF,TRBJ1-2,TRBV6-1
CASSLGGTLYNSPLHF,TRBJ1-6,TRBV7-2
CASSARGEAQPQHF,TRBJ1-5,TRBV2
CASGLEFGRELFF,TRBJ2-2,TRBV12-5
CASSLFGPFANTGELFF,TRBJ2-2,TRBV7-3
CASSLLTGGKRGQPQHF,TRBJ1-5,TRBV12-3/TRBV12-4
CAISGRNEQFF,TRBJ2-1,TRBV10-3
CASSQAGYYEQYF,TRBJ2-7,TRBV4-1
CASFQGLASEQYF,TRBJ2-7,TRBV6-1
CASSLPLSTSEKGELFF,TRBJ2-2,TRBV12-3/TRBV12-4
CASSKALEASGPPPASTGELFF,TRBJ2-2,TRBV21-1